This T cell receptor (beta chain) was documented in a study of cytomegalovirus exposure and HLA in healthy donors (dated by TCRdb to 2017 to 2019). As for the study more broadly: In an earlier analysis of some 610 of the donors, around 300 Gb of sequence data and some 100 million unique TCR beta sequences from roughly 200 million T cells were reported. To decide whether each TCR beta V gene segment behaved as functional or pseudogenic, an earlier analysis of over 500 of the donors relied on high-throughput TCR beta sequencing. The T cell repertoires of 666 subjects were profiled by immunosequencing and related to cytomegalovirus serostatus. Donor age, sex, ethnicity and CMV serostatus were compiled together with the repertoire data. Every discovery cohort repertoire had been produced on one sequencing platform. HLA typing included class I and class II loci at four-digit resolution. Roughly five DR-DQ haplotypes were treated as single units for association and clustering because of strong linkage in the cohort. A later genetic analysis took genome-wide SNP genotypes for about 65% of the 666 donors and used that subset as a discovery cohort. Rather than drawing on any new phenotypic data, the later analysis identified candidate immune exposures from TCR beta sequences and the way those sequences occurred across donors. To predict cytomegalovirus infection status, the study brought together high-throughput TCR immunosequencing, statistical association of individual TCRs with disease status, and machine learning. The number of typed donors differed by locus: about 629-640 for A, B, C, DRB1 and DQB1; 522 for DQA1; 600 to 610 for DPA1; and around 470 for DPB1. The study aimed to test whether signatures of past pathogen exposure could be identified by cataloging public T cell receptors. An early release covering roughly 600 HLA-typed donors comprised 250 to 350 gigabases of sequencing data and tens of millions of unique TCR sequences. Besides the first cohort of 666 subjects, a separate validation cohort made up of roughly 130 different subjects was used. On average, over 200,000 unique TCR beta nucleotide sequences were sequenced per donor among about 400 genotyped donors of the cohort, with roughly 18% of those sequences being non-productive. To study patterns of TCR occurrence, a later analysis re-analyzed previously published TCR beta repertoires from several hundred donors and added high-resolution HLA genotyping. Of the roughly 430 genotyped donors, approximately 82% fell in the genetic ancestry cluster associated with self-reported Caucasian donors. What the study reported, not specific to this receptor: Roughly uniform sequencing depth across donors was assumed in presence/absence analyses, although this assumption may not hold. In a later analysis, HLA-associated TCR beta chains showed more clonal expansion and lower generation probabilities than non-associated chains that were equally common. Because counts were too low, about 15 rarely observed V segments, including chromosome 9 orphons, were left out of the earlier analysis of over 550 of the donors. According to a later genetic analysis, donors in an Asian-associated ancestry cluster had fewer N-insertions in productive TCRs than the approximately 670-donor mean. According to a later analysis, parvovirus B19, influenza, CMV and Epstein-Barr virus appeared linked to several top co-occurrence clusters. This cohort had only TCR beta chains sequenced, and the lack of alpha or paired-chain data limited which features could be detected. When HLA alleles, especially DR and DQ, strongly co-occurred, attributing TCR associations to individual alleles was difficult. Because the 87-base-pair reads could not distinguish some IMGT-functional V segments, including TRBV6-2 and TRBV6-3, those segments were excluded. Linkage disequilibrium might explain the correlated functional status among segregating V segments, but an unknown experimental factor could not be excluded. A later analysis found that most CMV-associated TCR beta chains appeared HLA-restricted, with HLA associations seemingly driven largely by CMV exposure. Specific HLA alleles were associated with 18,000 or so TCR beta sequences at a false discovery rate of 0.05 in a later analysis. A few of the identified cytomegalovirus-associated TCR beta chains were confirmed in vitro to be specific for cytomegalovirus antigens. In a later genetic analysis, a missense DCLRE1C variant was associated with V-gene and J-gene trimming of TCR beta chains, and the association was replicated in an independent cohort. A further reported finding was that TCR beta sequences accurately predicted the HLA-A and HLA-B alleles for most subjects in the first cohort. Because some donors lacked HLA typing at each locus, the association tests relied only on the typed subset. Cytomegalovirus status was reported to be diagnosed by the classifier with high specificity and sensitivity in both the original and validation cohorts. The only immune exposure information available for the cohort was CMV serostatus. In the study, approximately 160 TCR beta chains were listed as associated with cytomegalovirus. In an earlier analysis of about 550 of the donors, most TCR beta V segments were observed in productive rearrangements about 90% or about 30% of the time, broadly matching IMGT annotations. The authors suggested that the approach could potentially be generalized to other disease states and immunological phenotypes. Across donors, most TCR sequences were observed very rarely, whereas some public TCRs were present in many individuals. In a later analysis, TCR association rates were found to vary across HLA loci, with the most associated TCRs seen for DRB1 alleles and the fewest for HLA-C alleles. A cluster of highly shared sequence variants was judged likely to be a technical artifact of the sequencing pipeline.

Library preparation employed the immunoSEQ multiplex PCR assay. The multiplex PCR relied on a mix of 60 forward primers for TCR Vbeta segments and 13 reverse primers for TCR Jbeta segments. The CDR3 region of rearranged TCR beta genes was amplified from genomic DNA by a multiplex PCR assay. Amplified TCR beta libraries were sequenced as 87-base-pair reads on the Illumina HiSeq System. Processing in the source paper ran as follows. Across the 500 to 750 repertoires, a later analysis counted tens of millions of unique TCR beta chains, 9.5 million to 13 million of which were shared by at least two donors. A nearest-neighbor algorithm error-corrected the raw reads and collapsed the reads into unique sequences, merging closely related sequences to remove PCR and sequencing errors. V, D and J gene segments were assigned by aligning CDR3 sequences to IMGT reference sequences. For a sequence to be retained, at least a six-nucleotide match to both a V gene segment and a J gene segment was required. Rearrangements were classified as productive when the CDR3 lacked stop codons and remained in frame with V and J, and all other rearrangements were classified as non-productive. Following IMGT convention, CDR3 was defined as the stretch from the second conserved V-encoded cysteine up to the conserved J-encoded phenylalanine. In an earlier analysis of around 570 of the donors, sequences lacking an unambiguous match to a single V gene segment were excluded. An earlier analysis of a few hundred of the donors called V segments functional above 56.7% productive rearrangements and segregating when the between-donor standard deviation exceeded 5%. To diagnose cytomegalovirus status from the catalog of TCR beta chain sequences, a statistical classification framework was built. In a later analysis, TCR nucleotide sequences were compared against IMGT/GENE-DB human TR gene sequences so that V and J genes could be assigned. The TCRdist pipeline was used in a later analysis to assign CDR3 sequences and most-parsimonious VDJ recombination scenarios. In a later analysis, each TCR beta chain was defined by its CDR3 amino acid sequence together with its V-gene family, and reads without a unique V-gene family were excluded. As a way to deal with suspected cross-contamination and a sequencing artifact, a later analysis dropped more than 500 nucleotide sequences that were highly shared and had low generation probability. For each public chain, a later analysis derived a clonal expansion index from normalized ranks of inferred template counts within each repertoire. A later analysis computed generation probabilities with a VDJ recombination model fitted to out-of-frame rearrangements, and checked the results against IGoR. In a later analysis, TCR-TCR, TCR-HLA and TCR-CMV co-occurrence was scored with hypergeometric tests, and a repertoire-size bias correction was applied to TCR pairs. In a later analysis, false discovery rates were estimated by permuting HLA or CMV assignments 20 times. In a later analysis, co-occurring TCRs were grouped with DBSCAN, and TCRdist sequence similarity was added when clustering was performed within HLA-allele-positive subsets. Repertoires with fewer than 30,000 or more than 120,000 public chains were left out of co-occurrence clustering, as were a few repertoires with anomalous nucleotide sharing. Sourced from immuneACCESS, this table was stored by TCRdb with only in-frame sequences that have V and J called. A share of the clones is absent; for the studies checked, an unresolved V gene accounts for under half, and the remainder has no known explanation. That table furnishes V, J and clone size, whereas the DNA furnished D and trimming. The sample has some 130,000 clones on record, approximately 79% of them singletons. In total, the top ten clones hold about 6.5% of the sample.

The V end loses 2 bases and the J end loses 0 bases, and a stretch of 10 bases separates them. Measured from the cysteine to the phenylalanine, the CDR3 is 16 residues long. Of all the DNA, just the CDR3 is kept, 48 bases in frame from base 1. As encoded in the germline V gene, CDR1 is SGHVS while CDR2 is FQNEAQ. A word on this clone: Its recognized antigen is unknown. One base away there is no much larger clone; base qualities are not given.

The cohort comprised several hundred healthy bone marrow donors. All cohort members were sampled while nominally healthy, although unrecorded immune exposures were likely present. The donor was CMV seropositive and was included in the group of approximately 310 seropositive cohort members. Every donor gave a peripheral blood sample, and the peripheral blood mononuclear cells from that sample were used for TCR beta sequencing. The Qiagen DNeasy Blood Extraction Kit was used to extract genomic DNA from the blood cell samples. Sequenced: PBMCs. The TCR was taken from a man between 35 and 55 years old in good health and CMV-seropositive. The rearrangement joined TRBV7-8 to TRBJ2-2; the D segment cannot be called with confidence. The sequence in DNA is TGTGCCAGCAGCTTAATTCGCCTAGCGAACACCGGGGAGCTGTTTTTT. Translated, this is CASSLIRLANTGELFF.